The source of this T cell receptor (beta chain) is a study of blood T cell repertoires in COVID-19 (dated by TCRdb to 2019 to 2021). General notes on the study: Collaborator samples came from the United States, Italy and Spain and covered acute and convalescent phases of COVID-19. The sample metadata nearly always contained a de-identified subject ID, COVID-19 status, age in years and sex. Where HLA class I and class II types were available, the types were taken from metadata supplied by the sample provider, not from assay-based typing. The repertoires were released in a freely available public database intended as a resource for research on the immune response to SARS-CoV-2. Deeply sampled blood TCRbeta repertoires from subjects exposed to, actively infected with, or recovered from COVID-19 were included in the dataset. The samples were drawn from two sources: the first 160 participants of the ongoing ImmuneRACE study, and 1,200 or so subjects contributed by 6 global collaborators. The material from the prospective study consisted of cDNA or gDNA derived from T cells, B-cell-depleted T cells, or PBMCs. Beyond this particular receptor, the publication reports: How much clinical and demographic metadata was included differed by source and by participant, and the metadata was provided uncurated.

From the cysteine through the phenylalanine, the CDR3 covers 15 amino acids. Of all the DNA, just the CDR3 is kept, 45 bases in frame from base 1. The germline V gene encodes CDR1 SGHRS and CDR2 YFSETQ. Trimming takes 3 bases off V and 2 bases off J; junction bases not matched to a gene: 5. The collaborating institutions used their own protocols to collect whole blood in K2EDTA tubes. For TCRbeta analysis, collaborator samples were shipped as frozen whole blood, as isolated PBMCs, or as DNA extracted from either sample type. Points on this clone: Its target antigen remains unknown. The sample holds no much larger clone one base away, and base qualities are not on file.

TCRbeta CDR3 regions were amplified from genomic DNA using the immunoSEQ Assay, a bias-controlled multiplex PCR. Per the original workflow: The number of nucleated cells in each sample was estimated by amplification of reference gene primers within the assay. To quantify the absolute abundance of each unique TCRbeta CDR3 rearrangement, sequence reads were collapsed and filtered. For each sample, productive Simpson clonality was calculated as the square root of Simpson's diversity index over productive rearrangements. As stored in TCRdb, this immuneACCESS dataset retains in-frame rearrangements with V and J assigned. A fraction of the clones does not appear; measured against another copy, unresolved V genes explain less than half of the discrepancy, and the remainder lacks a known reason. The V and J calls and clone size were taken over from that table, and D and trimming were inferred from the DNA. Present in this sample are some 250,000 clones, about 81% of which were seen just once. The ten top clones hold roughly an eighth of the sample.

The sample consisted of peripheral blood. The chain is made from TRBV5-1 and TRBJ2-3, and TRBD1 matches 8 of the central bases. The source of this sequence is a woman aged 55-69 years with active or convalescent COVID-19. The encoded CDR3 is CASSSGQEDTDTQYF. DNA sequence: TGCGCCAGCAGCTCGGGACAGGAGGACACAGATACGCAGTATTTT.